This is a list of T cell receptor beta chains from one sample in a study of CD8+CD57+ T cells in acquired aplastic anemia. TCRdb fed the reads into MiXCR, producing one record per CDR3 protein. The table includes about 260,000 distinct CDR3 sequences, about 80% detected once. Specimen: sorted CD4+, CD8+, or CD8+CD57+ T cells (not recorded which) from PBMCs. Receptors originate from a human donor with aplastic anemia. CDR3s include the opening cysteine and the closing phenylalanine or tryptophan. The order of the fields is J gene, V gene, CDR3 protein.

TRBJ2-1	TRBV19	CASGGGTGDEQFF
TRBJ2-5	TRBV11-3	CASSSDLTGNTTPYF
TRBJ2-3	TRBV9	CASGLEDLPLVTQYF
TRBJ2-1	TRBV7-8	CASSLAGYNDTHF
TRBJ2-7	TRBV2	CASSESYGQYF
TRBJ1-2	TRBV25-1	CASSEYEDANYGYTF
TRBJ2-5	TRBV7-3	CATRGDSEHETQCF
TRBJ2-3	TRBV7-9	CASSSRGKHGTGEF
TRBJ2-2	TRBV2	CATLEGDTGKLFF
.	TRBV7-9	CASGLARGELFF
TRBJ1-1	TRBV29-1	CSVAGTQNTEAFF
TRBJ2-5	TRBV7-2	CASSFRGGAGYGYNF
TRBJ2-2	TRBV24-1	CATSDFRFNPNTGELFF
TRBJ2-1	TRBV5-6	CTSSLERGLGEQFF
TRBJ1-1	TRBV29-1	CSVADRGRNTEAFF
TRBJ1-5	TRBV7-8	CASSLGAARNQHQHF
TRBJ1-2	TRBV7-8	CASSWGGGPNYGYTF
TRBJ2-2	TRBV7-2	CASSLVGGPLFF
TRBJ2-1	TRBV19	CASSPAWVHEQFF
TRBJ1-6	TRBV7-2	CASILGEGANNSVLHF
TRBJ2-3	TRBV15	CATSRGSEKETQYF
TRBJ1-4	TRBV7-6	CASSFAPGDTQYFF
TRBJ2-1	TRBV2	CASRQGGANTQDEQFF
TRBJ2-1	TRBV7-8	CASSAVQGANEQFF
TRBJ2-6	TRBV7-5	CISVSEALAGSYGANVLTF
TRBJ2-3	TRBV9	CASSVDSASYNSHF
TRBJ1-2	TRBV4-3	CASSQDLLTLNYGYTF
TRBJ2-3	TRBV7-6	CASSLATGARDGYF
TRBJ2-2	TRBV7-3	CASSYTGQPRTQSF
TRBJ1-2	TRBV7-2	CASSAERGSYGYTF
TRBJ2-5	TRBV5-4	CAYSFTTYQETQYF
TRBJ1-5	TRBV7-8	CASSESDSSGPLHF
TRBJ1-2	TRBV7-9	CASSLERDGGGDGYTF
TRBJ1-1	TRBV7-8	CASSLAGRPNTEAFF
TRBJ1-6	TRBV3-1	CASSQTSSYSPPLHF
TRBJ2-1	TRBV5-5	CASSLQGRGGSDEQFF
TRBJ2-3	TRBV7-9	CASSFGRGGESDEF
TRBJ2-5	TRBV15	CAIGGKAMKTQYF
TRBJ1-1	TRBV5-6	CASSLERGQSMNTEAFF
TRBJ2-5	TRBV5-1	CASSLGSGQKTQYF
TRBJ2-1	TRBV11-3	CASSLDPSDNEQFF
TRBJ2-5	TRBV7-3	CAYEVVAYQVAKYF
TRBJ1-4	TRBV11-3	CASSLDLAVFNEKLFF
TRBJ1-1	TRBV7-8	CASSFWGGGQDVAFF
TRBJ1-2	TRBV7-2	CASSLANNYGYTF
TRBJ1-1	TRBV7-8	CASSVAGAGGNTEAFF
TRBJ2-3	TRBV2	CASSVGGSHTQYF
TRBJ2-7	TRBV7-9	CASSAGRLEDAQYF
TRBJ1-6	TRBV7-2	CASSSYRGGNSPLHF
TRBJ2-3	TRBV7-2	CASSLVAADYEQYF
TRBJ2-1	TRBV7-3	CAGIDGADHEQFF
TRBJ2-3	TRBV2	CATSLGSGGAKTDTQYF
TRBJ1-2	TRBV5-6	CASSLGEGGGYTF
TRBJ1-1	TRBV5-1	CASSLVFQGVTNTEAFF
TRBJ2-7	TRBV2	CASSARLADGNYEQYF
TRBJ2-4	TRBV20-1	CSAYTGTEKNIQYF
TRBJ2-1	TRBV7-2	CASSLAGGAVAQYF
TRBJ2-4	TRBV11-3	CASGGDVKVQYF
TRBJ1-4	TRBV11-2	CASSLPGTGNEKLFF
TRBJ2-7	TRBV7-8	CASSGALVPDTQYF